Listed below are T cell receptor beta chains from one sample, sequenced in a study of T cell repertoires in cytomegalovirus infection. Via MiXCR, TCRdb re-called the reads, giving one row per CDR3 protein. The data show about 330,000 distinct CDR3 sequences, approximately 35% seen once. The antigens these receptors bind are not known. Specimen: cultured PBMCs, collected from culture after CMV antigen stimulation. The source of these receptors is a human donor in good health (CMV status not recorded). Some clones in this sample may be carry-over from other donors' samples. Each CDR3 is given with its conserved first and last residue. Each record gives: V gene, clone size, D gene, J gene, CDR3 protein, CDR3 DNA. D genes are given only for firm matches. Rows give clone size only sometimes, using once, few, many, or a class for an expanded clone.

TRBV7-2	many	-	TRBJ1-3	CASSPGTIRPGNTIYF	TGTGCCAGCAGCCCCGGGACAATCAGGCCTGGAAACACCATATATTTT
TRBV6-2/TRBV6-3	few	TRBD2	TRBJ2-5	CASSYSAGDLKETQYF	TGTGCCAGCAGTTATTCGGCGGGAGATTTAAAAGAGACCCAGTACTTC
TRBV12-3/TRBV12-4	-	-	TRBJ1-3	CASSWQGGGNTIYF	TGTGCCAGCAGTTGGCAGGGAGGTGGAAACACCATATATTTT
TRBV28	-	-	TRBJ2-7	CASSLSAGPMNYEQYF	TGTGCCAGCAGTTTATCTGCGGGACCGATGAATTACGAGCAGTACTTC
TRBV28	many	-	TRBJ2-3	CASSLRQPVSSDTQYF	TGTGCCAGCAGTTTAAGACAACCGGTCTCGTCAGATACGCAGTATTTT
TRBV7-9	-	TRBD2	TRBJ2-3	CASSLYPSGIGTDTQYF	TGTGCCAGCAGCCTCTATCCTAGCGGGATAGGGACAGATACGCAGTATTTT
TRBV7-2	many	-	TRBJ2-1	CASSLDGSSYNEQFF	TGTGCCAGCAGCTTAGACGGGAGCTCCTACAATGAGCAGTTCTTC
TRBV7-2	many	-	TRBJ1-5	CASSFYGTGGYQPQHF	TGTGCCAGCAGCTTTTACGGAACGGGAGGGTATCAGCCCCAGCATTTT
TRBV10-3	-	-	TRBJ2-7	CAISELEGDEQYF	TGTGCCATCAGTGAATTAGAGGGCGACGAGCAGTACTTC
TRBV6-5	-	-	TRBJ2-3	CASSYSRGGDTQYF	TGTGCCAGCAGTTACTCGAGGGGGGGAGATACGCAGTATTTT
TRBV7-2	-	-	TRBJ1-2	CASRLRGEECYTF	TGTGCCAGCAGACTCAGGGGAGAGGAGTGCTACACCTTC
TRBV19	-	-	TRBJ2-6	CASTQSGANVLTF	TGTGCCAGTACCCAGTCTGGGGCCAACGTCCTGACTTTC
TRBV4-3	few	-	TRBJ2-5	CASSQGLGVETQYF	TGCGCCAGCAGCCAGGGGTTGGGTGTAGAGACCCAGTACTTC
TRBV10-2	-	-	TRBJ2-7	CASSETGYEWEQYF	TGCGCCAGCAGTGAGACCGGTTATGAGTGGGAGCAGTACTTC
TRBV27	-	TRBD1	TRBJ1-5	CASSIWAGQGLNQPQHF	TGTGCCAGCAGTATCTGGGCGGGACAGGGTTTGAATCAGCCCCAGCATTTT
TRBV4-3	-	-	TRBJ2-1	CASSQEGARSSYNEQFF	TGCGCCAGCAGCCAAGAGGGGGCTAGAAGCTCCTACAATGAGCAGTTCTTC
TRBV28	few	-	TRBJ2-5	CASSLGSLQETQYF	TGTGCCAGCAGTTTGGGAAGCCTCCAAGAGACCCAGTACTTC
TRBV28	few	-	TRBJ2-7	CATYLGRRSSYEQYF	TGTGCCACCTACTTAGGGCGGAGAAGCTCCTACGAGCAGTACTTC
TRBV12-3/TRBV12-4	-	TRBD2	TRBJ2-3	CASSKVREADTQYF	TGTGCCAGCAGTAAGGTGCGGGAGGCAGATACGCAGTATTTT
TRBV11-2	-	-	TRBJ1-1	CASSLVGIEAFF	TGTGCCAGCAGCTTAGTGGGCATTGAAGCTTTCTTT
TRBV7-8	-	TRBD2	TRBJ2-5	CASELNSGRKAQYF	TGTGCCAGCGAGTTAAACAGCGGGAGGAAGGCCCAGTACTTC
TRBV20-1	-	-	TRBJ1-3	CSARWGARNTIYF	TGCAGTGCTAGATGGGGGGCTAGAAACACCATATATTTT
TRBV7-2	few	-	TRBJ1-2	CASSASRDYGYTF	TGTGCCAGCAGCGCCTCTCGGGACTATGGCTACACCTTC
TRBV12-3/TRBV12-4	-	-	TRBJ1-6	CASSQSSYNSPLHF	TGTGCCAGCAGTCAGAGCTCCTATAATTCACCCCTCCACTTT
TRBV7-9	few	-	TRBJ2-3	CASTSISGGTDTQYF	TGTGCCAGCACATCGATCTCAGGGGGCACAGATACGCAGTATTTT
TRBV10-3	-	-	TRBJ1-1	CAIRGFGGRGDTEAFF	TGTGCCATCAGAGGATTCGGAGGCAGGGGCGACACTGAAGCTTTCTTT
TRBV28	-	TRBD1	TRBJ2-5	CASRDTGEGTQYF	TGTGCCAGCAGAGATACAGGGGAAGGGACCCAGTACTTC
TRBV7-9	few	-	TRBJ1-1	CASSAQRDLNTEAFF	TGTGCCAGCAGCGCCCAGCGGGATTTGAACACTGAAGCTTTCTTT
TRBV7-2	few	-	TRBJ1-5	CASSSINSNQPQHF	TGTGCCAGCAGCTCAATAAATAGCAATCAGCCCCAGCATTTT
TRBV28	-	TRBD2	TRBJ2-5	CASSLLAGGPGTQYF	TGTGCCAGCAGTTTATTAGCGGGAGGGCCTGGGACCCAGTACTTC
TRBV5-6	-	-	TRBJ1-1	CASSFLDRSLNTEAFF	TGTGCCAGCAGCTTTCTGGACCGCAGTTTGAACACTGAAGCTTTCTTT
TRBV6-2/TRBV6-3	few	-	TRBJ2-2	CASSLRDRIGELFF	TGTGCCAGCAGTCTCCGGGACCGCATCGGGGAGCTGTTTTTT